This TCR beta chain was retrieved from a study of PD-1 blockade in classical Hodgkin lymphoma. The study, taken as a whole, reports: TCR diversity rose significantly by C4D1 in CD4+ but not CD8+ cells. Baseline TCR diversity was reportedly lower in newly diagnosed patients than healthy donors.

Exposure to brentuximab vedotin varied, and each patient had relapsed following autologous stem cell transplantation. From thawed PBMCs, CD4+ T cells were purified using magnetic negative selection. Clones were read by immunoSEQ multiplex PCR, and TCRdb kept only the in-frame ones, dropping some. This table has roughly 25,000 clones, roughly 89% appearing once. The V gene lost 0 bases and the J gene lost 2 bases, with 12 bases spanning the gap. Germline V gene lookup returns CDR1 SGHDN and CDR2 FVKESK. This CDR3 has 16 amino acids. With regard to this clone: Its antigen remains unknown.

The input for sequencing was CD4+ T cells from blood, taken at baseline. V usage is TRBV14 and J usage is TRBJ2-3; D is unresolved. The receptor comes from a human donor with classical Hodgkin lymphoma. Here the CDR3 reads CASSQDKPGATDTQYF. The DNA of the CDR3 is TGTGCCAGCAGCCAAGATAAGCCAGGCGCCACAGATACGCAGTATTTT.